One sample yielded the 21 T cell receptor beta chains listed below, sequenced in a study of shared clonotypes between healthy human individuals. Assay: immunoSEQ multiplex PCR; the TCRdb copy retains only in-frame clones and omits some. The sample holds 1.5 million to 2.5 million clones, about 95% seen once. Terminally differentiated effector memory CD45RA+ cells were excluded from the naive CD8 cells, which were CD45RO-negative and positively selected for CCR7. The sample comprised naive CD8+ T cells sorted from blood. Source of these receptors: a man younger than 35 in good health.

The rearrangement joins TRBV27 to TRBJ1-1; TRBD1 matches 7 bases. Germline-derived CDR1 and CDR2 are MNHEY and SMNVEV (reference sequence). The trim removed 3 bases at V and 0 bases at J, leaving 10 bases unmatched. The CDR3 length is 17 residues. CDR3 amino acids: CASSLLRPTGVNTEAFF. DNA of the CDR3: TGTGCCAGCAGTTTGCTTCGTCCCACAGGGGTGAACACTGAAGCTTTCTTT.

The V and J genes are TRBV5-6 and TRBJ2-7; 10 bases fit TRBD2. The CDR3 spans 15 residues. The V gene end was trimmed by 4 bases and the J gene end by 4 bases; junction bases not matched to a gene: 8. Germline assignment: CDR1 SGHDT and CDR2 YYEEEE. The CDR3 here is CASSPKAGGIYEQYF. Written as DNA, the CDR3 is TGTGCCAGCAGCCCTAAAGCGGGGGGGATTTACGAGCAGTACTTC.

V usage is TRBV11-2 and J usage is TRBJ1-1; the match to TRBD1 covers 7 bases. The germline V gene has CDR1 SGHAT and CDR2 FQNNGV. Trimming at V came to 3 bases and at J to 4 bases, leaving 8 bases not matched to a gene. This CDR3 has 15 residues. The chain's CDR3 is CASSLEGAGGTEAFF. The CDR3 coding sequence is TGTGCCAGCAGCTTGGAGGGGGCTGGAGGCACTGAAGCTTTCTTT.

V and J are TRBV6-5 and TRBJ1-2; D gene unclear. Germline V lookup: CDR1 MNHEY, CDR2 SVGAGI. Trimming shortened V by 1 base and J by 0 bases, and 9 bases separated the two germline ends. The CDR3 runs 15 residues. The CDR3 DNA reads TGTGCCAGCAGTTACTACGAGGGCTCTAACTATGGCTACACCTTC. Amino acids: CASSYYEGSNYGYTF.

The chain is built from TRBV27 and TRBJ1-2; no clear D. The CDR3 loop spans 13 amino acids. Deletions cut 5 bases from V and 2 bases from J, with 9 bases between. From germline, CDR1 is MNHEY and CDR2 SMNVEV (reference sequence). The CDR3 bases are TGTGCCAGCAGTGAGAGGGAAAACTATGGCTACACCTTC. The encoded protein is CASSERENYGYTF.

This clone was seen just once. The chain has TRBV9 and TRBJ2-2, with 7 bases that match TRBD2. CDR3 length: 17 residues. Germline V gene sequence: CDR1 SGDLS, CDR2 YYNGEE. J lost 2 bases, V lost 0 bases, and 7 bases had no gene match. DNA of the CDR3: TGTGCCAGCAGCGTAGCTCGCAGCGGGGCAAACACCGGGGAGCTGTTTTTT. The encoded protein is CASSVARSGANTGELFF.

CDR3 sequence: CAWSLIVVTGPEGNPTEAFF. DNA for the CDR3: TGTGCCTGGAGTTTAATCGTAGTGACAGGGCCAGAAGGAAATCCCACTGAAGCTTTCTTT. The chain combines TRBV30 with TRBJ1-1; 7 bases are a match to TRBD1. Germline V gene sequence: CDR1 GTSNPN, CDR2 SVGIG (reference sequence). V was clipped by 2 bases and J by 4 bases; unmatched bases: 25. CDR3 size: 20 residues.

V is TRBV7-2 and J is TRBJ2-7; 8 positions match TRBD2. The CDR3 covers 14 residues. The V and J ends lost 1 base and 5 bases, in that order; junction bases with no gene match: 4. Germline loops: CDR1 SGHTA, CDR2 FQGNSA. CDR3 DNA: TGTGCCAGCAGCTTAGGGTGGACTAGCAACGAGCAGTACTTC. Amino acid sequence: CASSLGWTSNEQYF.

This clone has just one count. This sample includes further DNA sequences coding for the same CDR3. The chain links TRBV9 to TRBJ2-7; weak D call: TRBD1 (6 bases). Per the germline V gene, CDR1 is SGDLS and CDR2 is YYNGEE. V gave up 4 bases and J gave up 3 bases, with 11 bases separating them. The CDR3 loop spans 13 amino acids. The CDR3 DNA follows: TGTGCCAGCAGCCCCGGACAGAACTACGAGCAGTACTTC. This gives the protein CASSPGQNYEQYF.

The V and J genes are TRBV6-6 and TRBJ1-3; D remains unclear. V dropped 7 bases and J dropped 2 bases, with 9 bases sitting between them. CDR3 length equals 13 residues. Germline assignment: CDR1 MNHNY and CDR2 SVGAGI (reference sequence). The CDR3 sequence: CASTRIAGNTIYF. In nucleotides, the CDR3 is TGTGCCAGCACCCGAATTGCTGGAAACACCATATATTTT.

This clone was counted once. The V and J genes are TRBV28 and TRBJ1-5, with TRBD1 matching over 9 bases. Germline values: CDR1 MDHEN, CDR2 SYDVKM. The CDR3 covers 17 residues. The J segment lost 0 bases and the V segment lost 6 bases, leaving 9 bases of the junction unmatched. The CDR3 nucleotides are TGTGCCAGCAGACCGATCGAACAGGGGGCTAGCAATCAGCCCCAGCATTTT. It is translated as CASRPIEQGASNQPQHF.

Concerning this clone itself: This specimen includes other DNA sequences encoding the same CDR3. V usage is TRBV27 and J usage is TRBJ1-2; 10 nucleotides match TRBD1. CDR3 length: 14 amino acids. Germline values: CDR1 MNHEY, CDR2 SMNVEV (reference sequence). With 5 bases clipped from V and 4 bases from J, the junction kept 4 bases outside the gene matches. CDR3: CASSPGTGVYGYTF. CDR3 nucleotide sequence: TGTGCCAGCAGTCCAGGGACAGGGGTCTATGGCTACACCTTC.

The genes are TRBV19 and TRBJ1-3; D not certain. The CDR3 runs to 15 residues. Trimming took off 4 bases at V and 0 bases at J, with 10 bases between the two ends. The V gene's germline CDR1 is LNHDA and CDR2 SQIVND (reference sequence). The CDR3 bases are TGTGCCAGTAGTACCAGTTTCGGCTCTGGAAACACCATATATTTT. Encoded protein: CASSTSFGSGNTIYF.

The chain is built from TRBV9 and TRBJ1-1; 7 nucleotides align to TRBD1. Germline V CDR1 and CDR2: SGDLS, YYNGEE. Trimming took 2 bases from V and 3 from J; bases not matched to a gene: 4. The CDR3 runs to 14 residues. The CDR3 sequence: CASSVLQGYTEAFF. CDR3 DNA sequence: TGTGCCAGCAGCGTCTTACAGGGGTACACTGAAGCTTTCTTT.

The chain's CDR3 is CAWGDGGYHEQYF. The CDR3 nucleotides are TGTGCCTGGGGGGACGGGGGCTACCACGAGCAGTACTTC. The genes are TRBV30 and TRBJ2-7; D possibly uses TRBD1 or TRBD2 (6 bases each). CDR1 is GTSNPN and CDR2 is SVGIG in the germline V gene (reference sequence). Deletions cut 5 bases from V and 5 bases from J, with 16 bases between. The CDR3 loop spans 13 amino acids.

The chain is built from TRBV4-1 and TRBJ2-7; 12 bases are shared with TRBD1. Germline-derived CDR1 and CDR2 are MGHRA and YSYEKL. The CDR3 has 16 amino acids. With 1 base clipped from V and 7 bases from J, the junction kept 8 bases outside the gene matches. CDR3 nucleotide sequence: TGCGCCAGCAGCCAAGTGGCCGGGACAGGGGGCAGTGAGCAGTACTTC. It is translated as CASSQVAGTGGSEQYF.

In nucleotides, the CDR3 is TGTGCCAGCAGCTTGGGACAGGGGAAGTACACTGAAGCTTTCTTT. It specifies CASSLGQGKYTEAFF. The chain couples TRBV7-9 to TRBJ1-1, with 10 bases identical to TRBD1. The CDR3 covers 15 residues. Germline V CDR1 and CDR2: SEHNR, FQNEAQ (reference sequence). The V segment lost 3 bases and the J segment 3 bases; nucleotides outside the gene matches: 4.

Remarks on this clone: The sample holds other DNA sequences that translate to the same CDR3. The chain recombines TRBV27 with TRBJ2-7, with 13 bases lining up with TRBD2. The CDR3 runs 14 residues. The J segment lost 6 bases and the V segment lost 5 bases, leaving 4 bases of the junction unmatched. Germline loops: CDR1 MNHEY, CDR2 SMNVEV (reference sequence). The CDR3 DNA reads as TGTGCCAGCAGTCCAGGACTAGCGGGAGCCGAGCAGTACTTC. This gives the protein CASSPGLAGAEQYF.

The rearrangement uses TRBV11-3 and TRBJ2-7, with a tentative D call TRBD1 (7 bases). V was clipped by 3 bases and J by 5 bases, with 17 bases between them. This CDR3 is 15 amino acids long. Per the germline V gene, CDR1 is SGHNT and CDR2 is YENEEA. The chain's CDR3 is CASSFKSRGAHEQYF. DNA of the CDR3: TGTGCCAGCAGCTTTAAGTCCAGGGGGGCGCACGAGCAGTACTTC.

The CDR3 sequence: CASSLTAGDTQYF. The CDR3 DNA sequence: TGTGCCAGCAGTCTAACAGCCGGAGATACGCAGTATTTT. The chain recombines TRBV27 with TRBJ2-3, with D unclear. Germline values: CDR1 MNHEY, CDR2 SMNVEV (reference sequence). The CDR3 loop spans 13 amino acids. V was clipped by 5 bases and J by 5 bases, with 11 bases between them.

The chain has TRBV4-3 and TRBJ1-5; D gene ambiguous. With 0 bases removed from V and 13 bases from J, the gap between germline ends came to 16 bases. CDR1 is LGHNA and CDR2 is YSLEER in the germline V gene. There are 14 residues in the CDR3. The CDR3 DNA is TGCGCCAGCAGCCAAGATTCGAGGTCTCGGGTTCAGCATTTT. It specifies CASSQDSRSRVQHF.